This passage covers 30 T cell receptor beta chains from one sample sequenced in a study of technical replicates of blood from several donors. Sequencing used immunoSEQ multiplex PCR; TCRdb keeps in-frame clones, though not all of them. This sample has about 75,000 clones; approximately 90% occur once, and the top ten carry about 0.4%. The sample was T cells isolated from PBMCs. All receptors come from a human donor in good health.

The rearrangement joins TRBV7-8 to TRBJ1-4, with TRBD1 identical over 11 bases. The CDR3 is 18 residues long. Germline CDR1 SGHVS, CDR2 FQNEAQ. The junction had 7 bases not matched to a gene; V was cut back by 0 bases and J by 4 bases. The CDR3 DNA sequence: TGTGCCAGCAGCTTAGCGTTTCTCGGGACAGGGGGTAATGAAAAACTGTTTTTT. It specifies CASSLAFLGTGGNEKLFF.

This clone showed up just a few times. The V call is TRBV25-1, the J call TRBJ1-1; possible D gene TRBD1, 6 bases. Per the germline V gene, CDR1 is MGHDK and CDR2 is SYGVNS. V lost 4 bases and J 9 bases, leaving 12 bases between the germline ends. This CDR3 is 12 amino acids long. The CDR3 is CASSAGTLKAFF. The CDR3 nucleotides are TGTGCCAGCAGTGCCGGGACATTAAAAGCTTTCTTT.

The CDR3 loop reads CASSLLDSSEYF. The CDR3 DNA reads TGTGCCAGCAGCTTACTCGACTCTTCGGAGTACTTC. The chain uses TRBV7-9 and TRBJ2-7; no definite D call. Germline CDR1 and CDR2: SEHNR and FQNEAQ (reference sequence). Trimming took 2 bases from V and 11 from J, leaving 13 bases between them. The CDR3 has 12 residues.

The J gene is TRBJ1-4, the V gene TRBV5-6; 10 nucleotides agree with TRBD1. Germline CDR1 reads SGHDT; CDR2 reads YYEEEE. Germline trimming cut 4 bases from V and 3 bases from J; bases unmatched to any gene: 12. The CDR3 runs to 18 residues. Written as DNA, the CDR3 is TGTGCCAGCAGCAAGACAGGGGGCGACTATCAAGCTAATGAAAAACTGTTTTTT. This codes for CASSKTGGDYQANEKLFF.

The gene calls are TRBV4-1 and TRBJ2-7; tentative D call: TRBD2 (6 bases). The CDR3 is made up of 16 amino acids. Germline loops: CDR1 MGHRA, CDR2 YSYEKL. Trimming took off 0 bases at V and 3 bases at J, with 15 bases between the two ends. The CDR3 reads CASSQESAGTFYEQYF. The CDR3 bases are TGCGCCAGCAGCCAAGAATCGGCGGGAACATTCTACGAGCAGTACTTC.

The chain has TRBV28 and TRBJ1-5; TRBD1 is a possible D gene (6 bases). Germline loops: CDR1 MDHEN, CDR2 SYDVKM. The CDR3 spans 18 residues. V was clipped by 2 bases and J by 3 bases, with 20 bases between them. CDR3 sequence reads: CASSLPPGHQILNQPQHF. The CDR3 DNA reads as TGTGCCAGCAGTTTACCTCCGGGACACCAGATCCTCAATCAGCCCCAGCATTTT.

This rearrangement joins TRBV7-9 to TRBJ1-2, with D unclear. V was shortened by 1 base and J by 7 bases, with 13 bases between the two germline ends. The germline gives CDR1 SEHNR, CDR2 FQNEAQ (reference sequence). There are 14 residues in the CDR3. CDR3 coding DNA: TGTGCCAGCAGCTTAGAAAGAGGGTTGATTGGCTACACCTTC. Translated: CASSLERGLIGYTF.

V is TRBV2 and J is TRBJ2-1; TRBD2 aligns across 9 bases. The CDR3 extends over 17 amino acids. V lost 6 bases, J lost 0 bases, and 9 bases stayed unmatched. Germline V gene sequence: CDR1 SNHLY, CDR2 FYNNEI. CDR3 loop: CASRLTLAGVSYNEQFF. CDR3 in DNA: TGTGCCAGCAGGCTTACCTTAGCGGGAGTCTCCTACAATGAGCAGTTCTTC.

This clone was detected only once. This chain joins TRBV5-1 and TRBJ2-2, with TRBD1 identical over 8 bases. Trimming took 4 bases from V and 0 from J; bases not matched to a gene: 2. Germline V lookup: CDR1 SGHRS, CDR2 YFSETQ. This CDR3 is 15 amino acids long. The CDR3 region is CASSQGATNTGELFF. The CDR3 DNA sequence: TGCGCCAGCAGCCAGGGGGCCACGAACACCGGGGAGCTGTTTTTT.

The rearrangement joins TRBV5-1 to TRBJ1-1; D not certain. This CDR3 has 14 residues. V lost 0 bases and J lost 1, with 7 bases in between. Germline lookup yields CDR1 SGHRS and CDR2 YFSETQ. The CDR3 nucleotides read TGCGCCAGCAGCTTGGACACCCCGAACACTGAAGCTTTCTTT. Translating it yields CASSLDTPNTEAFF.

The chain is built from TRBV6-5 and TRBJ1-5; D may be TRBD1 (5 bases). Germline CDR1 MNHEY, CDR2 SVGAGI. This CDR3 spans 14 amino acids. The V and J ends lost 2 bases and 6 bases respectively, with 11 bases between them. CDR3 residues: CASSYGGKGQPQHF. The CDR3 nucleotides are TGTGCCAGCAGTTACGGGGGGAAGGGTCAGCCCCAGCATTTT.

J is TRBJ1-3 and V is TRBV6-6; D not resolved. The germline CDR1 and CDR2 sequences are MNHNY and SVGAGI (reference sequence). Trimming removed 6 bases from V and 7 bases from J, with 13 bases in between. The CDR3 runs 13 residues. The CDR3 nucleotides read TGTGCCAGCAGCCTGGACCGGAGGAACACCATATATTTT. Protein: CASSLDRRNTIYF.

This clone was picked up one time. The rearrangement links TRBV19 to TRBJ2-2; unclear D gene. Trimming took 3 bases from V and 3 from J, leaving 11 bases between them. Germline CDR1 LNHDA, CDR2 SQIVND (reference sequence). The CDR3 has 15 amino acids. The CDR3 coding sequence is TGTGCCAGTAGTATCGGGTTAGGAGACACCGGGGAGCTGTTTTTT. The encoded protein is CASSIGLGDTGELFF.

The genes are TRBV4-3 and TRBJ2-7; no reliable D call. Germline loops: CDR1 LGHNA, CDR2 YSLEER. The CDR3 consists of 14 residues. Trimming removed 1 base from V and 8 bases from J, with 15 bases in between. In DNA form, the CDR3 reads TGCGCCAGCAGCCAAGGTCGGGTTGATGCACAGCAGTACTTC. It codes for CASSQGRVDAQQYF.

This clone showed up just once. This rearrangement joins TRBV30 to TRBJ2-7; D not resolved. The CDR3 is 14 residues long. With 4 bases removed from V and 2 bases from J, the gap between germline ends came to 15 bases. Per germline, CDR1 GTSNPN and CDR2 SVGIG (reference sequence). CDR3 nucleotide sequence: TGTGCCTGGAACCTAAAAGATCCCCCCTACGAGCAGTACTTC. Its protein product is CAWNLKDPPYEQYF.

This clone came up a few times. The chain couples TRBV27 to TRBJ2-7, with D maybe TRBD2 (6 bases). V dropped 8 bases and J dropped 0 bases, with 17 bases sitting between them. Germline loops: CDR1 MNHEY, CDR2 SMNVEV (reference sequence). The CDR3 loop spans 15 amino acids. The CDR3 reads CASGSGLEFSYEQYF. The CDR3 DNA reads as TGTGCCAGCGGCTCGGGACTCGAGTTCTCCTACGAGCAGTACTTC.

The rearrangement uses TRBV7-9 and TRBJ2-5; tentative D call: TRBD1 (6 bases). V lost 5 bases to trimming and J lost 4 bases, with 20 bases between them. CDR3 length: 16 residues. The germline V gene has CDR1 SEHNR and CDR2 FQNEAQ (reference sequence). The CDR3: CASSISNRVEGETQYF. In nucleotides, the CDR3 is TGTGCCAGCAGCATCTCTAACAGGGTAGAGGGAGAGACCCAGTACTTC.

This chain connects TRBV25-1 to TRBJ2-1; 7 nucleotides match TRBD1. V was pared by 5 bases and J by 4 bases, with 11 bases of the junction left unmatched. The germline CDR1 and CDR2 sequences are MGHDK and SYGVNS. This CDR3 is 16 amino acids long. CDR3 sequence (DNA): TGTGCCAGCAGTCCACGGAAGGGGGCTACGTACAATGAGCAGTTCTTC. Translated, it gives CASSPRKGATYNEQFF.

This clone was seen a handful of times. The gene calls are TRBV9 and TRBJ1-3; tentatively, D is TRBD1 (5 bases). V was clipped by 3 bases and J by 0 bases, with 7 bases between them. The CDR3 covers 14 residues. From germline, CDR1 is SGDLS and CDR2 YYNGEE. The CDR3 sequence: CASSETDSGNTIYF. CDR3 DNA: TGTGCCAGCAGCGAGACAGACTCTGGAAACACCATATATTTT.

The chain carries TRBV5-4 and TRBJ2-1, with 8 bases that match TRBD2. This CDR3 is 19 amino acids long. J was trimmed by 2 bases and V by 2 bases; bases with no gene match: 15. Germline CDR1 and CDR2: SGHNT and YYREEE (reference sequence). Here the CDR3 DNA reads TGTGCCAGCAGCTTTATACGGACTAGCCTCGGGAAAGCCTACAATGAGCAGTTCTTC. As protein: CASSFIRTSLGKAYNEQFF.

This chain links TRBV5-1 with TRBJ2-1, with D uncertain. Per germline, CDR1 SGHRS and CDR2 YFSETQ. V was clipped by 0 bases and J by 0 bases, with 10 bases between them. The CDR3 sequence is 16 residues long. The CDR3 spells CASSLDGPSSYNEQFF. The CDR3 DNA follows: TGCGCCAGCAGCTTGGACGGCCCTAGCTCCTACAATGAGCAGTTCTTC.

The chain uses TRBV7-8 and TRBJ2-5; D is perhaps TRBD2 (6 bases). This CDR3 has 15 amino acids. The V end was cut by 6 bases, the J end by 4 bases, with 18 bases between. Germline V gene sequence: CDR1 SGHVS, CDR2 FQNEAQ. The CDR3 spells CASSPAGLQAETQYF. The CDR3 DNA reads TGTGCCAGCAGTCCAGCAGGACTACAGGCAGAGACCCAGTACTTC.

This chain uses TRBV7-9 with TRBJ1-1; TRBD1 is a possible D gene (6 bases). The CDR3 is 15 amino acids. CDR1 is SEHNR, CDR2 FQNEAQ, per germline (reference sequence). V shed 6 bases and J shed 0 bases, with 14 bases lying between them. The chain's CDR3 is CASRPKDRMNTEAFF. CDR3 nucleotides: TGTGCCAGCAGGCCTAAGGACAGAATGAACACTGAAGCTTTCTTT.

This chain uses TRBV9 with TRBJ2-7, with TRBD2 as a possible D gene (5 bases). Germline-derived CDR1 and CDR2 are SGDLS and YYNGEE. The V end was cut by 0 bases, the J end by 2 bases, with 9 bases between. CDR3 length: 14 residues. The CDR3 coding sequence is TGTGCCAGCAGCGTAGGCGGGTCACCCTACGAGCAGTACTTC. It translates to CASSVGGSPYEQYF.

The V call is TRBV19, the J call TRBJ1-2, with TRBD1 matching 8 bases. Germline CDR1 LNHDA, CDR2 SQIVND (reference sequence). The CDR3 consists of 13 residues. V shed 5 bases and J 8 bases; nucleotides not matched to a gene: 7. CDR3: CASSGTGALGYTF. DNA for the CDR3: TGTGCCAGTAGTGGGACAGGAGCCTTGGGCTACACCTTC.

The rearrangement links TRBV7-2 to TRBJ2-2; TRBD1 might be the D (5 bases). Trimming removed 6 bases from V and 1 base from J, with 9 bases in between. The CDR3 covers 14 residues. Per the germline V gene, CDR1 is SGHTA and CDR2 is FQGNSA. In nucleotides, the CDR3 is TGTGCCAGCAGGGGGCGAGTGAACACCGGGGAGCTGTTTTTT. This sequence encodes CASRGRVNTGELFF.

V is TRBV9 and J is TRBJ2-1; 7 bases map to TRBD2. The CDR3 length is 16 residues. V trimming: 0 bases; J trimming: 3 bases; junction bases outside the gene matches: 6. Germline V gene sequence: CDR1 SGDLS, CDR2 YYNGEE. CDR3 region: CASSVAPREDYNEQFF. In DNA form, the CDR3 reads TGTGCCAGCAGCGTAGCGCCCCGGGAGGACTACAATGAGCAGTTCTTC. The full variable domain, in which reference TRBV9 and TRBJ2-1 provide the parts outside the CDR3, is DSGVTQTPKHLITATGQRVTLRCSPRSGDLSVYWYQQSLDQGLQFLIQYYNGEERAKGNILERFSAQQFPDLHSELNLSSLELGDSALYFCASSVAPREDYNEQFFGPGTRLTVL.

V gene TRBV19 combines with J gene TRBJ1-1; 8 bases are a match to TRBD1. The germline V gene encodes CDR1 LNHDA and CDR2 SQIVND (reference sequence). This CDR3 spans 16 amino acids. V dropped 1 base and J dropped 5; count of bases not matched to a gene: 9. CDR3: CASSIGQGRERTEAFF. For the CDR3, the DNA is TGTGCCAGTAGTATAGGACAGGGGCGGGAAAGAACTGAAGCTTTCTTT.

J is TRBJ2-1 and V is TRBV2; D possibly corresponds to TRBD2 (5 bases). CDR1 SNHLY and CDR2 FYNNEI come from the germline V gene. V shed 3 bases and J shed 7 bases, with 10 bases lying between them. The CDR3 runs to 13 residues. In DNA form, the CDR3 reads TGTGCCAGCAGTGATAGGAGAGGGAATGAGCAGTTCTTC. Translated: CASSDRRGNEQFF.

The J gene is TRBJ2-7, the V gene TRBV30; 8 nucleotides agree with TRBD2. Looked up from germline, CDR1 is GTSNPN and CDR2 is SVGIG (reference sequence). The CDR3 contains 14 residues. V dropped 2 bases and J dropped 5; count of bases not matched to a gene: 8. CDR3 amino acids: CAWSTQREINEQYF. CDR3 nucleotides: TGTGCCTGGAGTACCCAGCGGGAGATCAACGAGCAGTACTTC.